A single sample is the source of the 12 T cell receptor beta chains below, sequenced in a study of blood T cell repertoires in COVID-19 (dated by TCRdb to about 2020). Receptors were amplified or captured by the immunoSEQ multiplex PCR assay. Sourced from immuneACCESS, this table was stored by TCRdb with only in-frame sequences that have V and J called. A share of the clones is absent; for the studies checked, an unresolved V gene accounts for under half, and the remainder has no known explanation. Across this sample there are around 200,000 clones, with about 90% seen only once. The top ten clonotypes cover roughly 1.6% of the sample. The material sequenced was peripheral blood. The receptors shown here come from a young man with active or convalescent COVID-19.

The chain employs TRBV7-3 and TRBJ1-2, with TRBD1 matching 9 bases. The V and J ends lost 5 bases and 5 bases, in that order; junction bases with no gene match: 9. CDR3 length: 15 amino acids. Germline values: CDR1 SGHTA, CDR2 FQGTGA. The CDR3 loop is CASSQTGQGVYGYTF. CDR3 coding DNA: TGTGCCAGCAGCCAAACGGGACAGGGAGTTTATGGCTACACCTTC.

The DNA of the CDR3 is TGTGCCATCAGGGGACAGGCGAACACTGAAGCTTTCTTT. Amino acids: CAIRGQANTEAFF. V gene TRBV10-3 combines with J gene TRBJ1-1, with 8 nucleotides matching TRBD1. This CDR3 contains 13 residues. Germline trimming cut 6 bases from V and 1 base from J; bases unmatched to any gene: 1. Germline values: CDR1 ENHRY, CDR2 SYGVKD.

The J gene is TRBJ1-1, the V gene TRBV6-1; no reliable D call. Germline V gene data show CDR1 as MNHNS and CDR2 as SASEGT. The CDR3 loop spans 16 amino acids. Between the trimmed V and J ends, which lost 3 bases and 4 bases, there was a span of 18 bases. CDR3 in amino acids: CASSDPASGGPTEAFF. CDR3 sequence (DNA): TGTGCCAGCAGTGACCCGGCTAGTGGAGGGCCCACTGAAGCTTTCTTT.

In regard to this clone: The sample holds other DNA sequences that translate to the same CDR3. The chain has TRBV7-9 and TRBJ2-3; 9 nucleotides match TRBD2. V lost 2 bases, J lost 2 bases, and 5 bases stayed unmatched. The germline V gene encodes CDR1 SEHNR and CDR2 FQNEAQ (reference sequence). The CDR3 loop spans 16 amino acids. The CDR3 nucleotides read TGTGCCAGCAGCTTATTGGCGGGAGGGCCCACAGATACGCAGTATTTT. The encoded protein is CASSLLAGGPTDTQYF.

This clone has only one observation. The CDR3 region is CASSISGQETQYF. Written as DNA, the CDR3 is TGTGCCAGTAGTATATCAGGACAAGAGACCCAGTACTTC. The gene calls are TRBV19 and TRBJ2-5; no definite D call. From germline, CDR1 is LNHDA and CDR2 SQIVND (reference sequence). Deletions cut 2 bases from V and 2 bases from J, with 6 bases between. The length of the CDR3 is 13 residues.

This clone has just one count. CDR3 protein: CASSVPGQGQNEKLFF. CDR3 nucleotides: TGTGCCAGCAGCGTCCCGGGACAGGGTCAAAATGAAAAACTGTTTTTT. The chain carries TRBV16 and TRBJ1-4; 9 bases map to TRBD1. Germline loops: CDR1 KGHSY, CDR2 FQNENV. V shed 5 bases, J shed 5 bases, and the junction held 9 bases outside the gene matches. The CDR3 length is 16 residues.

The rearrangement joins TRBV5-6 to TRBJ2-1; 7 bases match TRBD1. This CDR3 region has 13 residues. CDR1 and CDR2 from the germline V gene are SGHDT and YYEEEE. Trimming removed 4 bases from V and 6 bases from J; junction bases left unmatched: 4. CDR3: CASSVPGGNEQFF. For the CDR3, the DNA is TGTGCCAGCAGCGTGCCAGGGGGCAATGAGCAGTTCTTC.

DNA of the CDR3: TGTGCCAGCAGCCGCGTAGCGGGGGGGTACAATGAGCAGTTCTTC. Amino acids: CASSRVAGGYNEQFF. This chain uses TRBV14 with TRBJ2-1, with 11 positions matching TRBD2. The germline V gene encodes CDR1 SGHDN and CDR2 FVKESK. The CDR3 is made up of 15 amino acids. Losses at the gene ends were 4 bases for V and 4 bases for J; bases not matched to a gene: 3.

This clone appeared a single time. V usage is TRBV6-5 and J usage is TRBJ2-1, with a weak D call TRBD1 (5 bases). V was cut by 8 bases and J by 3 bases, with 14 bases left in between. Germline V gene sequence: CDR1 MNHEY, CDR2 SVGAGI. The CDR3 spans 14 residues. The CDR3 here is CASVTPGNYNEQFF. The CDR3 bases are TGTGCCAGCGTGACGCCAGGGAACTACAATGAGCAGTTCTTC.

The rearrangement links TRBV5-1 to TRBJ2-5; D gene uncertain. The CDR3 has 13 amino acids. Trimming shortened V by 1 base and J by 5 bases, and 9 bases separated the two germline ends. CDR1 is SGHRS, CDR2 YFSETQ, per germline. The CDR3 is CASSLSYGETQYF. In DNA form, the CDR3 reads TGCGCCAGCAGCTTGTCTTACGGGGAGACCCAGTACTTC.

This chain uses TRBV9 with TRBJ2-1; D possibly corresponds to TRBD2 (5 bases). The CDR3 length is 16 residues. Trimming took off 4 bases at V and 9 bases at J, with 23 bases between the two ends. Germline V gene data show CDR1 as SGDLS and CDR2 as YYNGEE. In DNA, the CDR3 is TGTGCCAGCAGCCTAACGTCGGTGGCACCCCGGGGTGAGCAGTTCTTC. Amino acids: CASSLTSVAPRGEQFF.

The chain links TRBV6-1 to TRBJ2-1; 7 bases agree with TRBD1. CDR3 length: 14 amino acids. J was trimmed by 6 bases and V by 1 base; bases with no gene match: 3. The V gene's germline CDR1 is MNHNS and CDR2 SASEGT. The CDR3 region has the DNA TGTGCCAGCAGTGAAGAGGGGGACAGCAATGAGCAGTTCTTC. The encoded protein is CASSEEGDSNEQFF.